This TCR beta chain was profiled in a study of early T cells in non-severe SARS-CoV-2 infection. Study in general: Whole-blood bulk RNA, unsorted, was sequenced, and chains were unpaired. Study observations and caveats: Anti-spike CD8 specificities were favored by VDJdb matching, whose results missed private and CD4 specificities.

CDR3 length equals 12 residues. V dropped 1 base and J dropped 5 bases, with 4 bases sitting between them. Germline assignment: CDR1 SGHVS and CDR2 FQNEAQ. Turning to this clonotype: Its antigen remains unknown. This could be a read error, since a much larger clone is one nucleotide away.

Attached unique molecular identifiers marked individual cDNA molecules. MiXCR, applied by TCRdb to the 5' RACE reads, yields one record per CDR3 protein. The data contain 80,000 to 95,000 distinct CDR3 sequences, roughly 15% of them singletons. The material sequenced was whole blood. This clonotype originated in an adult who was a healthcare worker with PCR-confirmed SARS-CoV-2 infection or an uninfected control (not recorded which). The chain employs TRBV7-8 and TRBJ2-3, with D hard to call. CDR3 coding DNA: TGTGCCAGCAGCTTAGTGGTAGATACGCAGTATTTT. This gives the protein CASSLVVDTQYF.